The 26 T cell receptor beta chains below were found in one sample sequenced in a study of OX40 agonist ivuxolimab in advanced cancers. TCRdb keeps only in-frame clones here, not all; method: immunoSEQ multiplex PCR. The sample yields about 62,000 clones, 85% seen once. The material was CD4+ or CD8+ T cells sorted from blood, obtained in a trial of the OX40 agonist ivuxolimab. Source of these receptors: an adult with an advanced solid tumor such as melanoma, head and neck, liver or kidney cancer.

This clone has just one count. The chain couples TRBV7-3 to TRBJ2-2; D is ambiguous. This CDR3 spans 14 amino acids. V gave up 4 bases and J gave up 5 bases, with 11 bases separating them. The germline V gene encodes CDR1 SGHTA and CDR2 FQGTGA. CDR3 sequence (DNA): TGTGCCAGCAGCTCCCCCGAGCAAACCGGGGAGCTGTTTTTT. Residues: CASSSPEQTGELFF.

The chain combines TRBV29-1 with TRBJ2-1; TRBD1 might be the D (5 bases). Germline CDR1 and CDR2: SQVTM and ANQGSEA. V was cut by 7 bases and J by 0 bases, with 16 bases left in between. The CDR3 contains 15 residues. CDR3 amino acids: CSAQGDSFSYNEQFF. CDR3 nucleotides: TGCAGCGCCCAGGGCGACAGCTTCTCCTACAATGAGCAGTTCTTC.

The rearrangement joins TRBV7-3 to TRBJ2-1; D gene unclear. Germline CDR1 and CDR2: SGHTA and FQGTGA. This CDR3 has 13 amino acids. Trimming took off 1 base at V and 4 bases at J, with 5 bases between the two ends. The CDR3 sequence is CASSLMQYNEQFF. In DNA, the CDR3 is TGTGCCAGCAGCTTAATGCAATACAATGAGCAGTTCTTC.

The V gene is TRBV14, the J gene TRBJ2-5; weak D call: TRBD2 (6 bases). The CDR3 extends over 14 amino acids. V lost 0 bases to trimming and J lost 1 base, with 6 bases between them. Germline CDR1 and CDR2: SGHDN and FVKESK. CDR3 bases: TGTGCCAGCAGCCAAGAACTAGCCCAAGAGACCCAGTACTTC. As protein: CASSQELAQETQYF.

In its sample, this clone ranks as medium-sized. The chain combines TRBV9 with TRBJ2-7; D is uncertain. This CDR3 has 14 amino acids. Trimming took off 0 bases at V and 2 bases at J, with 9 bases between the two ends. Germline V gene data show CDR1 as SGDLS and CDR2 as YYNGEE. DNA of the CDR3: TGTGCCAGCAGCGTAGCTGACGATACCTACGAGCAGTACTTC. Translated: CASSVADDTYEQYF.

This chain uses TRBV10-2 with TRBJ1-2; D gene unclear. V was cut by 3 bases and J by 3 bases, with 8 bases left in between. Germline values: CDR1 WSHSY, CDR2 SAAADI. This CDR3 region has 13 residues. The DNA for the CDR3 is TGCGCCAGCAGTGACCAGCCTCACTATGGCTACACCTTC. As protein: CASSDQPHYGYTF.

This sequence joins TRBV23-1 and TRBJ1-4; no reliable D call. TRBV23-1 is recorded as an ORF, its role being uncertain. Trimming shortened V by 6 bases and J by 6 bases, and 20 bases separated the two germline ends. The CDR3 is 16 amino acids. CDR3 residues: CASSPDPGRQDEKLFF. The CDR3 bases are TGCGCCAGCAGCCCCGATCCCGGACGACAAGATGAAAAACTGTTTTTT.

This clone was recorded only once. This chain links TRBV30 with TRBJ2-3; D may be TRBD2 (5 bases). The CDR3 consists of 15 residues. Germline loops: CDR1 GTSNPN, CDR2 SVGIG (reference sequence). The V end was cut by 0 bases, the J end by 4 bases, with 14 bases between. The CDR3 DNA reads as TGTGCCTGGAGTGTACGCGGTCGGGGATCAGATACGCAGTATTTT. Protein: CAWSVRGRGSDTQYF.

This clone appeared a few times. CDR3 amino acids: CSAEDGLIDTQYF. DNA of the CDR3: TGCAGCGCAGAGGACGGGTTGATTGATACGCAGTATTTT. The rearrangement links TRBV29-1 to TRBJ2-3; no firm D call. Germline V lookup: CDR1 SQVTM, CDR2 ANQGSEA. Trimming pared 7 bases from V and 6 bases from J, leaving 17 bases between. This CDR3 is 13 amino acids long.

The V call is TRBV28, the J call TRBJ2-1; D unclear. Germline assignment: CDR1 MDHEN and CDR2 SYDVKM. The CDR3 runs 12 residues. The V gene lost 1 base and the J gene lost 10 bases, with 8 bases spanning the gap. CDR3 nucleotides: TGTGCCAGCAGTTTATTATCCCGAGAGCAGTTCTTC. This encodes CASSLLSREQFF.

The chain carries TRBV15 and TRBJ1-5; D call uncertain. V gave up 1 base and J gave up 2 bases, with 0 bases separating them. The CDR3 totals 12 residues. Germline CDR1 and CDR2: LNHNV and YYDKDF (reference sequence). CDR3 coding DNA: TGTGCCACCAGCAGAGGCAATCAGCCCCAGCATTTT. Its protein is CATSRGNQPQHF.

J is TRBJ1-5 and V is TRBV19, with 7 positions matching TRBD1. The trim removed 4 bases at V and 4 bases at J, leaving 4 bases unmatched. CDR1 and CDR2 (germline): LNHDA, SQIVND (reference sequence). CDR3 length: 14 amino acids. The CDR3 DNA sequence: TGTGCCAGTAGTACCTACAGGGGTAATCAGCCCCAGCATTTT. It is translated as CASSTYRGNQPQHF. The full variable domain, rest sourced from reference TRBV19 and TRBJ1-5, is DGGITQSPKYLFRKEGQNVTLSCEQNLNHDAMYWYRQDPGQGLRLIYYSQIVNDFQKGDIAEGYSVSREKKESFPLTVTSAQKNPTAFYLCASSTYRGNQPQHFGDGTRLSIL.

This clone appeared a few times. This chain joins TRBV5-4 and TRBJ1-5, with TRBD1 matching 10 bases. The germline CDR1 and CDR2 sequences are SGHNT and YYREEE (reference sequence). The V and J ends lost 4 bases and 3 bases, in that order; junction bases with no gene match: 4. This CDR3 has 15 amino acids. CDR3 sequence: CASSLGQGPNQPQHF. The CDR3 nucleotides read TGTGCCAGCAGCCTGGGACAGGGGCCCAATCAGCCCCAGCATTTT.

This sequence joins TRBV5-1 and TRBJ1-2, with TRBD1 identical over 11 bases. V lost 4 bases and J lost 4; bases outside the gene matches: 9. The germline V gene encodes CDR1 SGHRS and CDR2 YFSETQ. The CDR3 runs to 16 residues. This chain's CDR3 is CASSKGQGARVYGYTF. DNA for the CDR3: TGCGCCAGCAGCAAAGGACAGGGGGCGCGGGTCTATGGCTACACCTTC.

This clone is labeled medium-sized (0.01 to 0.1%). The chain carries TRBV7-9 and TRBJ2-1; 8 nucleotides agree with TRBD1. The CDR3 consists of 12 residues. V was pared by 5 bases and J by 8 bases, with 2 bases of the junction left unmatched. Per germline, CDR1 SEHNR and CDR2 FQNEAQ (reference sequence). The CDR3 coding sequence is TGTGCCAGCAGCGCGACAGGGGATGAGCAGTTCTTC. This gives the protein CASSATGDEQFF.

The chain uses TRBV4-1 and TRBJ2-2; D ambiguous. V lost 2 bases to trimming and J lost 2 bases, with 21 bases between them. The CDR3 loop spans 19 amino acids. Germline V gives CDR1 MGHRA, CDR2 YSYEKL. CDR3 sequence: CASSQWRPSPLINTGELFF. The DNA for the CDR3 is TGCGCCAGCAGCCAATGGCGGCCCAGCCCCCTGATAAACACCGGGGAGCTGTTTTTT.

The J gene is TRBJ2-1, the V gene TRBV11-2, with D unclear. With 7 bases removed from V and 2 bases from J, the gap between germline ends came to 15 bases. The CDR3 totals 15 residues. Germline V CDR1 and CDR2: SGHAT, FQNNGV. This chain's CDR3 is CASNLRREPYNEQFF. The CDR3 DNA is TGTGCCAGCAACCTCCGCCGCGAGCCCTACAATGAGCAGTTCTTC. Based on the CDR3 plus reference TRBV11-2 and TRBJ2-1, the full variable domain is EAGVAQSPRYKIIEKRQSVAFWCNPISGHATLYWYQQILGQGPKLLIQFQNNGVVDDSQLPKDRFSAERLKGVDSTLKIQPAKLEDSAVYLCASNLRREPYNEQFFGPGTRLTVL.

The genes are TRBV7-9 and TRBJ2-6; D ambiguous. Germline V lookup: CDR1 SEHNR, CDR2 FQNEAQ (reference sequence). The V end was cut by 5 bases, the J end by 0 bases, with 11 bases between. CDR3 size: 16 residues. The CDR3 DNA reads TGTGCCAGCAGCGAGCCGAGGAGCTCTGGGGCCAACGTCCTGACTTTC. Its translation is CASSEPRSSGANVLTF.

V and J are TRBV5-5 and TRBJ1-6; 8 bases match TRBD1. The CDR3 covers 15 residues. Germline CDR1 reads SGHKS; CDR2 reads YYEKEE (reference sequence). Trimming at V came to 4 bases and at J to 5 bases, leaving 5 bases not matched to a gene. The CDR3 spells CASSKQGVNNSPLHF. The CDR3 region has the DNA TGTGCCAGCAGCAAACAGGGGGTAAATAATTCACCCCTCCACTTT. Variable domain in full (rest from reference TRBV5-5 and TRBJ1-6): DAGVTQSPTHLIKTRGQQVTLRCSPISGHKSVSWYQQVLGQGPQFIFQYYEKEERGRGNFPDRFSARQFPNYSSELNVNALLLGDSALYLCASSKQGVNNSPLHFGNGTRLTVT.

The chain joins TRBV4-1 to TRBJ1-1; 7 bases are shared with TRBD1. The junction had 11 bases not matched to a gene; V was cut back by 5 bases and J by 5 bases. Germline CDR1 MGHRA, CDR2 YSYEKL. This CDR3 region has 15 residues. CDR3 DNA: TGCGCCAGCAGCATCTCACAGGGGATGGGGACTGAAGCTTTCTTT. Protein product: CASSISQGMGTEAFF.

The chain carries TRBV28 and TRBJ2-7; D is possibly TRBD2 (6 bases). The germline gives CDR1 MDHEN, CDR2 SYDVKM. V lost 2 bases, J lost 2 bases, and 10 bases lay in between. There are 14 residues in the CDR3. The CDR3 nucleotides read TGTGCCAGCAGTTTAGGAGGGATTCCCTACGAGCAGTACTTC. It specifies CASSLGGIPYEQYF.

The V call is TRBV19, the J call TRBJ1-5, with D possibly being TRBD1 (5 bases). The CDR3 is 13 residues long. Trimming removed 6 bases from V and 5 bases from J, with 11 bases in between. CDR1 LNHDA and CDR2 SQIVND come from the germline V gene (reference sequence). The CDR3 reads CASRRQGDQPQHF. CDR3 bases: TGTGCCAGTAGGAGGCAGGGAGATCAGCCCCAGCATTTT.

This clone was seen more than once but under ten times. V is TRBV6-4 and J is TRBJ2-3; 8 bases agree with TRBD1. This CDR3 comprises 16 residues. The germline V gene encodes CDR1 MRHNA and CDR2 SNTAGT. Trimming took 5 bases from V and 2 from J; bases not matched to a gene: 9. This CDR3 is CASSLGQGSDTDTQYF. The CDR3 region has the DNA TGTGCCAGCAGTCTAGGACAGGGTTCGGACACAGATACGCAGTATTTT.

The chain recombines TRBV15 with TRBJ1-5, with D perhaps TRBD1 (5 bases). Trimming stripped 0 bases from V and 7 bases from J, with 13 bases between. Germline values: CDR1 LNHNV, CDR2 YYDKDF (reference sequence). The CDR3 is 15 amino acids. The CDR3 DNA follows: TGTGCCACCAGCAGAGATCAGCAGCGACAGCAGCCCCAGCATTTT. Protein product: CATSRDQQRQQPQHF.

The rearrangement uses TRBV5-6 and TRBJ1-5, with D perhaps TRBD1 (5 bases). Germline values: CDR1 SGHDT, CDR2 YYEEEE. The V gene lost 1 base and the J gene lost 2 bases, with 10 bases spanning the gap. The length of the CDR3 is 15 residues. The CDR3 is CASSLRGAGNQPQHF. CDR3 coding DNA: TGTGCCAGCAGCTTGAGGGGCGCGGGCAATCAGCCCCAGCATTTT.

In this sample, this clone turned up once. CDR3 in amino acids: CASSWTSGSPPQLLYF. CDR3 nucleotide sequence: TGTGCCAGCAGTTGGACTAGCGGGAGTCCACCCCAGCTTCTGTACTTC. The V and J genes are TRBV6-5 and TRBJ2-7; TRBD2 aligns across 13 bases. CDR1 MNHEY and CDR2 SVGAGI come from the germline V gene. The ends lost 4 bases at V and 12 bases at J; junction bases unmatched: 15. This CDR3 is built from 16 residues.